The entry that follows covers one T cell receptor beta chain sequence. The target antigen is unknown. Sequencing was performed with immunoSEQ multiplex PCR; in TCRdb, only in-frame clones are kept and a portion is missing. The profile covers over 250,000 clones, with around 90% appearing a single time and about 1% taken by the ten largest. The sample belongs to a study of cytomegalovirus exposure and HLA in healthy donors. Study-wide points: The study designated 150 to 200 TCR beta chains cytomegalovirus-associated.

This CDR3 comprises 16 residues. In germline, CDR1 is SGHVS, CDR2 FQNEAQ. Deletions cut 5 bases from V and 2 bases from J, with 16 bases between. This receptor was taken from a young woman in good health and CMV-seropositive. Sample: PBMCs. The chain uses TRBV7-8 and TRBJ1-5, with D possibly being TRBD1 (5 bases). The CDR3 loop is CASSERGAVRNQPQHF. In nucleotides, the CDR3 is TGTGCCAGCAGCGAAAGAGGGGCGGTGCGCAATCAGCCCCAGCATTTT.